A selection of T cell receptor beta chains follows, all from one sample in a study of identical twins. TCRdb reprocessed the 5' RACE reads via MiXCR and lists one record per CDR3 protein. The table records 690,000 or so distinct CDR3 sequences, approximately 6% of them present only once. Sequenced: naive T cells sorted from blood. The receptors were gathered from a man between 18 and 29 years old in good health. CDR3s include the opening cysteine and the closing phenylalanine or tryptophan. The D gene is left open where the match is weak. Clone size is given for some rows only: seen once, a few or many times, or a class if the clone is expanded.

TRBV20-1	TRBJ2-7	many	15	TRBD2	CSARETSGPPYEQYF	TGCAGTGCTAGAGAAACTAGCGGGCCTCCCTACGAGCAGTACTTC
TRBV24-1	TRBJ2-5	-	13	-	CATSEEYRETQYF	TGTGCCACCAGTGAGGAATATCGGGAGACCCAGTACTTC
TRBV6-5	TRBJ2-1	few	18	TRBD2	CASSLLGLRGGRGNEQFF	TGTGCCAGCAGTTTACTGGGCCTCCGGGGCGGGAGAGGCAATGAGCAGTTCTTC
TRBV10-3	TRBJ2-7	many	11	-	CAIKQNYEQYF	TGTGCCATCAAACAAAACTACGAGCAGTACTTC
TRBV7-2	TRBJ2-3	-	15	-	CASSFSTSLRDTQYF	TGTGCCAGCAGCTTTTCGACTTCCCTTAGGGATACGCAGTATTTT
TRBV14	TRBJ2-1	-	16	-	CASSSGLRMTYNEQFF	TGTGCCAGCAGCTCAGGACTGAGGATGACCTACAATGAGCAGTTCTTC
TRBV7-2	TRBJ2-5	many	14	-	CASSHSGLQETQYF	TGTGCCAGCAGCCATAGCGGATTACAAGAGACCCAGTACTTC
TRBV25-1	TRBJ2-7	many	13	-	CASKSSSSYEQYF	TGTGCCAGCAAATCGTCGAGCTCCTACGAGCAGTACTTC
TRBV28	TRBJ1-6	many	14	-	CAVYLGRIDSPLHF	TGTGCCGTATACCTAGGACGGATAGATTCACCCCTCCACTTT
TRBV19	TRBJ2-1	few	17	-	CASSIERFQGYPDEQFF	TGTGCCAGTAGTATAGAAAGGTTCCAGGGGTATCCGGATGAGCAGTTCTTC
TRBV29-1	TRBJ2-1	many	15	-	CSGGGPGSSYNEQFF	TGCAGCGGTGGGGGGCCCGGGTCCTCCTACAATGAGCAGTTCTTC
TRBV12-3/TRBV12-4	TRBJ2-5	many	15	-	CASSLPSEAQETQYF	TGTGCCAGCAGTTTGCCATCAGAGGCTCAAGAGACCCAGTACTTC
TRBV7-3	TRBJ2-2	-	14	-	CASSLIQSTGELFF	TGTGCCAGCAGCTTAATTCAGAGTACCGGGGAGCTGTTTTTT
TRBV18	TRBJ1-1	-	15	-	CASSPSAGRNTEAFF	TGTGCCAGCTCACCATCCGCGGGGAGAAACACTGAAGCTTTCTTT
TRBV14	TRBJ2-4	few	12	-	CASSHGSNIQYF	TGTGCCAGCAGCCATGGATCAAACATTCAGTACTTC
TRBV12-3/TRBV12-4	TRBJ2-1	many	14	-	CASRGAGTYNEQFF	TGTGCCAGCAGGGGAGCTGGGACCTACAATGAGCAGTTCTTC
TRBV7-9	TRBJ2-1	-	15	TRBD2	CASSKGTSAHNEQFF	TGTGCCAGCAGCAAGGGGACTAGCGCCCACAATGAGCAGTTCTTC
TRBV5-1	TRBJ2-1	many	18	TRBD2	CASSWGQRSGLAGDEQFF	TGCGCCAGCAGCTGGGGACAGAGGTCCGGACTAGCGGGAGATGAGCAGTTCTTC
TRBV5-5	TRBJ2-7	many	13	-	CASSYMLAYEQYF	TGTGCCAGCAGCTACATGCTGGCCTACGAGCAGTACTTC
TRBV7-8	TRBJ2-1	many	19	TRBD2	CASSLDVWETSGVYNEQFF	TGTGCCAGCAGCTTAGACGTGTGGGAGACTAGCGGGGTCTACAATGAGCAGTTCTTC
TRBV7-9	TRBJ2-1	many	15	TRBD1	CASSYEDRGANEQFF	TGTGCCAGCAGCTATGAGGACAGGGGAGCGAATGAGCAGTTCTTC
TRBV7-9	TRBJ1-6	-	16	TRBD1	CASSLVGTGSNSPLHF	TGTGCCAGCAGCTTAGTAGGGACAGGGTCTAATTCACCCCTCCACTTT
TRBV5-1	TRBJ2-7	many	16	-	CASSLVRTQYDYEQYF	TGCGCCAGCAGCTTGGTCCGGACCCAGTATGACTACGAGCAGTACTTC
TRBV5-1	TRBJ2-1	many	11	TRBD2	CASRSGVEQFF	TGCGCCAGCAGAAGCGGGGTTGAGCAGTTCTTC